This T cell receptor (beta chain) came from a study of cytomegalovirus exposure and HLA in healthy donors. The PCR contained 60 Vbeta and 13 Jbeta primers. Libraries were prepared by immunoSEQ multiplex PCR; TCRdb keeps only in-frame clonotypes and omits some of them. The sample has more than 100,000 clones, approximately 80% seen once; the top ten hold roughly 3.5%. The CDR3 has 15 amino acids. The sequence derives from a human donor in good health. Material: PBMCs. V is TRBV21-1 and J is TRBJ2-1; the DNA was not used to check the table's D call, TRBD1. TRBV21-1 is a pseudogene locus. CDR3 in amino acids: CARRRQHSSYNEQFF. As DNA, the CDR3 is TGTGCCAGGAGAAGACAGCACAGCTCCTACAATGAGCAGTTCTTC.